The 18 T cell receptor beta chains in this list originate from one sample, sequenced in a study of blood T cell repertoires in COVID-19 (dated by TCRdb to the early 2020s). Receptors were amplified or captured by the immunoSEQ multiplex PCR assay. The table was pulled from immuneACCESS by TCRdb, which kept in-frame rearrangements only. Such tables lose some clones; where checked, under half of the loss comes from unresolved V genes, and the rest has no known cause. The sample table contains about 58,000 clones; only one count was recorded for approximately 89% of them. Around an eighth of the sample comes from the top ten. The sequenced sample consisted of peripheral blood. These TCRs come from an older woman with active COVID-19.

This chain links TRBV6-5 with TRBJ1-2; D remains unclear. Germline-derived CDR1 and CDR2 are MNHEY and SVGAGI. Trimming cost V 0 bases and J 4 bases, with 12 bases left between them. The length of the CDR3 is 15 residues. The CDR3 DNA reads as TGTGCCAGCAGTTACTCGGCAGTTGTGGCCTATGGCTACACCTTC. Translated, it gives CASSYSAVVAYGYTF.

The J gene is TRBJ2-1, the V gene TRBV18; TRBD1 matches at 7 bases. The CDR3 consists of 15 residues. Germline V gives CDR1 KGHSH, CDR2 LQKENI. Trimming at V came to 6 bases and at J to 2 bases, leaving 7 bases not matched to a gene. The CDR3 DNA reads TGTGCCAGCTCCCTTACTAGGGGGCCCTACAATGAGCAGTTCTTC. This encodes CASSLTRGPYNEQFF.

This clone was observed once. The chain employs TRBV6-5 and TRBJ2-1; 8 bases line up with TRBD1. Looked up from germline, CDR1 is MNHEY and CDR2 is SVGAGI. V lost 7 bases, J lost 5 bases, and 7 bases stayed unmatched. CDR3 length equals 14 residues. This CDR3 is CASIDRGVDNEQFF. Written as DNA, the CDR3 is TGTGCCAGCATCGACAGGGGCGTTGACAATGAGCAGTTCTTC.

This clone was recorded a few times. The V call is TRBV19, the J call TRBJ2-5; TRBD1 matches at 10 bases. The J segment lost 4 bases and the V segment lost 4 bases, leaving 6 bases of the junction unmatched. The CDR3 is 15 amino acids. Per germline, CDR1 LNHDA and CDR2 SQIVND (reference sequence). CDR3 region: CASSKTGGKVETQYF. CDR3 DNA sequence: TGTGCCAGTAGTAAGACAGGGGGCAAGGTAGAGACCCAGTACTTC.

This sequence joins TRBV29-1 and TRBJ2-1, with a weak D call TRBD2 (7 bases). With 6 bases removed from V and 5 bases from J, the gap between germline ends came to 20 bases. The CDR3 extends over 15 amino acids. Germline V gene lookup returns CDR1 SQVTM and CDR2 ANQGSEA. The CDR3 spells CSVPRGAGTNNEQFF. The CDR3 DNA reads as TGCAGCGTGCCCCGGGGGGCGGGGACCAACAATGAGCAGTTCTTC.

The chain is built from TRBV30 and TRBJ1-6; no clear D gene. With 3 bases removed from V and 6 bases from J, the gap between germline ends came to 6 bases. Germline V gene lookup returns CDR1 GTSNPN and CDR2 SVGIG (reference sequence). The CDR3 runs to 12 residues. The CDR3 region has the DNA TGTGCCTGGAGACGCGGTAATTCACCCCTCCACTTT. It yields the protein CAWRRGNSPLHF.

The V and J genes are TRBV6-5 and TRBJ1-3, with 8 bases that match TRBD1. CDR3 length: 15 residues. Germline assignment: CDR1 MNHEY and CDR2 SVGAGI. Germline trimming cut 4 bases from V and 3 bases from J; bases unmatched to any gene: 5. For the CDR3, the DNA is TGTGCCAGCAGTTCCGCCGGGACAGGTGGAAACACCATATATTTT. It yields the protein CASSSAGTGGNTIYF.

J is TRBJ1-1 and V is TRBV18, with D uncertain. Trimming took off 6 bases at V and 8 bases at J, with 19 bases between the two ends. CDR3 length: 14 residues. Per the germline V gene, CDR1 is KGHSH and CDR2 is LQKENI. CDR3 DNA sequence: TGTGCCAGCTCGATTAAAGAGTCTACAGACGAAGCTTTCTTT. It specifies CASSIKESTDEAFF.

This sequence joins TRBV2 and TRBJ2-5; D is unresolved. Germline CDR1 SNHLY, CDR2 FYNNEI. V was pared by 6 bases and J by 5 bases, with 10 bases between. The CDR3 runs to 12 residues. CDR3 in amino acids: CASSEPLETQYF. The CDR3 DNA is TGTGCCAGCAGCGAACCCCTGGAGACCCAGTACTTC.

CDR3 amino acids: CATSDLRVAGWEKLFF. CDR3 DNA: TGTGCCACCAGTGATTTACGGGTTGCTGGGTGGGAAAAACTGTTTTTT. The genes are TRBV24-1 and TRBJ1-4; D not certain. Deletions cut 1 base from V and 8 bases from J, with 16 bases between. CDR1 is KGHDR and CDR2 is SFDVKD in the germline V gene. This CDR3 has 16 amino acids.

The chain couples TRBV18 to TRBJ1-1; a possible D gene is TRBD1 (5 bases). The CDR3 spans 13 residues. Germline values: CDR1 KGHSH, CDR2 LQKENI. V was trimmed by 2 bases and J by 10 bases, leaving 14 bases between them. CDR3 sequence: CASSPSREFGAFF. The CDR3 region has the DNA TGTGCCAGCTCACCATCCAGGGAATTCGGAGCTTTCTTT.

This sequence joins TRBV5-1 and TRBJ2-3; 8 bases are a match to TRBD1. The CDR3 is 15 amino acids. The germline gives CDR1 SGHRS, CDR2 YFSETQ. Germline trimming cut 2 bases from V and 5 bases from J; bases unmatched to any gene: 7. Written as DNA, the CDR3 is TGCGCCAGCAGCTTAGGGCAGGGGGCTTTAGATACGCAGTATTTT. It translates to CASSLGQGALDTQYF. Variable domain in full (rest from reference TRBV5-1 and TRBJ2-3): KAGVTQTPRYLIKTRGQQVTLSCSPISGHRSVSWYQQTPGQGLQFLFEYFSETQRNKGNFPGRFSGRQFSNSRSEMNVSTLELGDSALYLCASSLGQGALDTQYFGPGTRLTVL.

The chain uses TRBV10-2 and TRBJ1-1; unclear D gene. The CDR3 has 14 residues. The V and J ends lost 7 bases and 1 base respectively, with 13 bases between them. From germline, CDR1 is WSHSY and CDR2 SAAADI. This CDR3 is CASTTLGRNTEAFF. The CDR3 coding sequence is TGCGCCAGCACCACCCTTGGGAGGAACACTGAAGCTTTCTTT.

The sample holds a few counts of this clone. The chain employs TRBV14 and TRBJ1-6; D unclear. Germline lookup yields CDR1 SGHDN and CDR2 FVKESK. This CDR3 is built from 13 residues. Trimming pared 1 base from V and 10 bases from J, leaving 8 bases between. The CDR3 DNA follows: TGTGCCAGCAGCCAAGTGGTTCGGTCACCCCTCCACTTT. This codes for CASSQVVRSPLHF.

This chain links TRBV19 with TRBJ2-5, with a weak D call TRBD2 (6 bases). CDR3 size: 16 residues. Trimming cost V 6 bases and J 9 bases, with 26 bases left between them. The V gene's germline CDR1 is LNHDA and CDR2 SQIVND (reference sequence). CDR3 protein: CASRAPERTLGGAQYF. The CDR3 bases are TGTGCCAGTAGGGCCCCTGAACGGACGCTCGGCGGGGCCCAGTACTTC.

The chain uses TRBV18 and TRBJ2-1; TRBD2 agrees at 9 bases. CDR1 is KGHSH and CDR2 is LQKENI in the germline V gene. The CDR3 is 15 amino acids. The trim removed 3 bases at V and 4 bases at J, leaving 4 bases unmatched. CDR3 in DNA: TGTGCCAGCTCACCCCTTAGCGGGGGTTACAATGAGCAGTTCTTC. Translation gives CASSPLSGGYNEQFF.

CDR3 sequence: CASSQDGTNGYTF. As DNA, the CDR3 is TGTGCCAGCAGCCAGGACGGGACAAATGGCTACACCTTC. The J gene is TRBJ1-2, the V gene TRBV7-2; D might be TRBD1 (6 bases). The CDR3 runs 13 residues. Trimming pared 5 bases from V and 6 bases from J, leaving 13 bases between. Germline V gives CDR1 SGHTA, CDR2 FQGNSA.

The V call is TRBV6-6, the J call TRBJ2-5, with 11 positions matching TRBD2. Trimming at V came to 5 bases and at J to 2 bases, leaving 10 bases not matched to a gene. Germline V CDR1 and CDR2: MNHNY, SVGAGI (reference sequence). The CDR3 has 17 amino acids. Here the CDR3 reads CASSPPSGTSGQETQYF. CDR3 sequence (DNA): TGTGCCAGCAGTCCCCCCTCCGGGACTAGCGGACAAGAGACCCAGTACTTC.